This T cell receptor beta chain was identified in a study of cytomegalovirus exposure and HLA in healthy donors. As for the study in general: Genotyping of 300 to 450 donors showed that roughly 83% belonged to the Caucasian-associated ancestry cluster.

Comments on this clone: Its antigen is unknown.

It was with 60 Vbeta and 13 Jbeta primers that the PCR ran. Here immunoSEQ multiplex PCR was the method, and the copy in TCRdb shows in-frame clones only, minus some. Its table records 100,000 to 150,000 clones. Germline CDR1 reads SGHRS; CDR2 reads YFSETQ. CDR3 length: 16 amino acids. Trimming pared 3 bases from V and 1 base from J, leaving 16 bases between. Notes on the study in general: When a later analysis compared HLA-associated TCR beta chains with equally common others, the HLA-associated chains turned out to be more clonally expanded and to have lower generation probabilities.

This chain links TRBV5-1 with TRBJ1-1, with TRBD1 as a possible D gene (5 bases). This clonotype was obtained from a man between 18 and 35 years old in good health and CMV-seronegative. The sample consisted of PBMCs. CDR3 sequence reads: CASSSNPGTANTEAFF. The CDR3 DNA sequence: TGCGCCAGCAGCTCCAATCCAGGGACTGCGAACACTGAAGCTTTCTTT.